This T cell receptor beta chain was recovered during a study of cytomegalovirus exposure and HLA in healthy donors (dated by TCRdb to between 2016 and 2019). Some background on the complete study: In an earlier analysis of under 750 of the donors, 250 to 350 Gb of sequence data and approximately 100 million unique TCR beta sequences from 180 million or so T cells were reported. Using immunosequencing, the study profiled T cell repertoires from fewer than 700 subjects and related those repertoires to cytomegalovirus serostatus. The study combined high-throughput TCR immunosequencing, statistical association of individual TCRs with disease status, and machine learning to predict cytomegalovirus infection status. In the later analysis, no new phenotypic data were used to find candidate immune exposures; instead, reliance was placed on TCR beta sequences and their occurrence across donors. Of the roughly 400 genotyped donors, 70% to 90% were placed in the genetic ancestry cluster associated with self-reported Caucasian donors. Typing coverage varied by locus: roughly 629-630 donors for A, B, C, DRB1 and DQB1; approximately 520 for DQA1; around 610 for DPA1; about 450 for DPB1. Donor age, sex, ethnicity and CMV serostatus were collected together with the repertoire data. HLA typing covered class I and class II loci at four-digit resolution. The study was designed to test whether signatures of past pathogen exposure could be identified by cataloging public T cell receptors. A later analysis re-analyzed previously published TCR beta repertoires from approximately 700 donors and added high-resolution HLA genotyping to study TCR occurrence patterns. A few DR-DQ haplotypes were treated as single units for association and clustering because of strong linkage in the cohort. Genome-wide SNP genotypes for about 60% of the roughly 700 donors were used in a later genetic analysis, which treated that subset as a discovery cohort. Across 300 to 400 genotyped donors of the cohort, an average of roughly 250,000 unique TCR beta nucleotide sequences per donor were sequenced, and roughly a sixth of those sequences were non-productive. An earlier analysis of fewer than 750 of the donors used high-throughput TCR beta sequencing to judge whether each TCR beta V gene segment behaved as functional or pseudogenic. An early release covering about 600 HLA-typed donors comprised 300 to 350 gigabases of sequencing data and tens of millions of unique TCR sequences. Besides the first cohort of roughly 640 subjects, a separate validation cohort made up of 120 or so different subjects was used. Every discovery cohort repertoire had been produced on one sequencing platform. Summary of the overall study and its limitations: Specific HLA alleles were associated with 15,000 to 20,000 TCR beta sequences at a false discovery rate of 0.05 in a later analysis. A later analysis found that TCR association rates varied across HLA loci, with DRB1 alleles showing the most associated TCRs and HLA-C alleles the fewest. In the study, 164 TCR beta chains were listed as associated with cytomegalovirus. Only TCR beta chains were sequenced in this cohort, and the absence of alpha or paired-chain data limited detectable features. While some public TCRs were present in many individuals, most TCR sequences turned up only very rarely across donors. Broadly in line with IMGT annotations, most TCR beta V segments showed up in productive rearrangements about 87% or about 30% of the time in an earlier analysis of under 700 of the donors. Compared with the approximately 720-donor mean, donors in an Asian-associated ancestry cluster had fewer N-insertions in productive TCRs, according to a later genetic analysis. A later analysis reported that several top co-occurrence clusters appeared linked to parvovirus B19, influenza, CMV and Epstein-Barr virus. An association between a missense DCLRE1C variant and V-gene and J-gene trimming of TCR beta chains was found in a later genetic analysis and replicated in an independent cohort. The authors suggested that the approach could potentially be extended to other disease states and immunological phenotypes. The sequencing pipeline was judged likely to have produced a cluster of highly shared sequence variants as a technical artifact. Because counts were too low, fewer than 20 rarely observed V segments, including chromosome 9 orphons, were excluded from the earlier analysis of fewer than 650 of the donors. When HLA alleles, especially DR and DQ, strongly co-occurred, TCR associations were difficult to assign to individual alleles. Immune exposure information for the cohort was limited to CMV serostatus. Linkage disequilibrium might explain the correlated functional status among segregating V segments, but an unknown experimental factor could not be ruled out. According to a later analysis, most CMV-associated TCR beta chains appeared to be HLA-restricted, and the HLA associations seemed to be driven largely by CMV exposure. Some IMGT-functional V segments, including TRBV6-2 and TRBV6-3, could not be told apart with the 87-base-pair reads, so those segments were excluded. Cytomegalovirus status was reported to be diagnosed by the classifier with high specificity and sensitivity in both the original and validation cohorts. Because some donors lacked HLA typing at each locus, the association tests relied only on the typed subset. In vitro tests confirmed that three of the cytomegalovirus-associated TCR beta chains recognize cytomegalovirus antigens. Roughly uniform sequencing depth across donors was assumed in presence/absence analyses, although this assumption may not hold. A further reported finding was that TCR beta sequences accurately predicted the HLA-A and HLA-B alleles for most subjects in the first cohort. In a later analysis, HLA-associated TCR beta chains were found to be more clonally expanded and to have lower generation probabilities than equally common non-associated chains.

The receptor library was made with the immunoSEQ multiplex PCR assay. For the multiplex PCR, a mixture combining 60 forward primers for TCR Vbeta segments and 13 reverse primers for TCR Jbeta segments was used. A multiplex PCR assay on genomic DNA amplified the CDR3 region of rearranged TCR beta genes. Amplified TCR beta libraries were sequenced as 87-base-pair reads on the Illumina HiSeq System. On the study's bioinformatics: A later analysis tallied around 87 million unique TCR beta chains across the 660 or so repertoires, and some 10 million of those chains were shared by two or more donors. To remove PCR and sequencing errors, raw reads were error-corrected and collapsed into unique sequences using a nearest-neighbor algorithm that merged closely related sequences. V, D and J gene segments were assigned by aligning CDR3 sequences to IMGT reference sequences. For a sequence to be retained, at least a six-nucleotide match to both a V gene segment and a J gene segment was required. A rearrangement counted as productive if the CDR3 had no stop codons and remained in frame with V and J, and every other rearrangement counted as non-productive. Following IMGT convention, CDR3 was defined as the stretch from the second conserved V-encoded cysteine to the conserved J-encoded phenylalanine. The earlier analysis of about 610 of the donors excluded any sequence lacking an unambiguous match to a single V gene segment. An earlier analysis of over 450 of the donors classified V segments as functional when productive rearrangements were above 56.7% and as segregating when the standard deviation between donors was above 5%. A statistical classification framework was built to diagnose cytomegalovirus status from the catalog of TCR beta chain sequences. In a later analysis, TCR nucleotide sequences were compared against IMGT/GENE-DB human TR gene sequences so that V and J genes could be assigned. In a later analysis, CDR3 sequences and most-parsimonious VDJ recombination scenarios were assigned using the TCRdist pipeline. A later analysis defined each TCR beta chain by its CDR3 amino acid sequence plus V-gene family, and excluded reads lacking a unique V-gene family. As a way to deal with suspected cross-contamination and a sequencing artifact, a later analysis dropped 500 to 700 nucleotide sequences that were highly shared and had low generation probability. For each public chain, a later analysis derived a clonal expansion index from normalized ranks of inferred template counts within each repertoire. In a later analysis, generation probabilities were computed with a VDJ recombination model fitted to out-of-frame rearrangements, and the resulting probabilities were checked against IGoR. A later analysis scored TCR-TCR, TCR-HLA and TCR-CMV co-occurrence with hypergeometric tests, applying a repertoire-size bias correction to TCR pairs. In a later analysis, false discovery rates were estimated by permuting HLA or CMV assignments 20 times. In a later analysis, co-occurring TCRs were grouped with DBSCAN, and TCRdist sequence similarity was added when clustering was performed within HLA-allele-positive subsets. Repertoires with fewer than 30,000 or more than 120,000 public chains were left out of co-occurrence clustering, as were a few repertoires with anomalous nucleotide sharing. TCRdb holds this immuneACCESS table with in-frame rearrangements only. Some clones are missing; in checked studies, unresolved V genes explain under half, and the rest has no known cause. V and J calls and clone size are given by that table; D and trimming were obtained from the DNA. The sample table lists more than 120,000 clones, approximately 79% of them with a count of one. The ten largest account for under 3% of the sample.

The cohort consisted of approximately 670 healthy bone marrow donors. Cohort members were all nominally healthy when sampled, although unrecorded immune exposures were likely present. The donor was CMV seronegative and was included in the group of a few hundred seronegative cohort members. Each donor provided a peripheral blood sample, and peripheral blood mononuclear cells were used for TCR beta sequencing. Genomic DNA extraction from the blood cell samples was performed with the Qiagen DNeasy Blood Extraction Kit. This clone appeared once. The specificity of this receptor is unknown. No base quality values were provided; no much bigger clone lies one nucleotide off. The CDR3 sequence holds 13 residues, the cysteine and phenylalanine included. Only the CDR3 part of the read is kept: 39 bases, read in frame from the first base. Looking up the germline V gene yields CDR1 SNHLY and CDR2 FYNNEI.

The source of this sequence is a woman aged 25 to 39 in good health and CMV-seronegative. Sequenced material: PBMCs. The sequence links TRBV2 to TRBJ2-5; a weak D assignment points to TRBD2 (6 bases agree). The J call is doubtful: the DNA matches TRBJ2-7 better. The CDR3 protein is CASSGVDYYEQYF. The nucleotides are TGTGCCAGCAGTGGGGTGGACTACTACGAGCAGTACTTC.